This TCR beta chain is drawn from a study of shared clonotypes between healthy human individuals (dated by TCRdb to 2019 to 2021). Broadly, across the study: The cohort included three men and a couple of women between 18 and 49 years of age. Blood TCR repertoires of 5 or 6 healthy adults were deeply sequenced to estimate repertoire size and the extent of clonotype sharing between individuals. For each donor, CD4 naive and CD4 memory were each run on three plates, CD8 naive on two plates, and CD8 memory on one plate. Between about 0.9 and 10 billion PBMCs per donor were obtained by leukapheresis. Libraries were prepared and TCR repertoires were sequenced by different laboratories using diverse techniques, in order to increase sequencing depth and limit assay-specific biases.

Results and caveats for the whole study, not just this receptor: Because the study included a small number of donors, the genetic and exposure-history diversity represented was limited. Based on pairwise subsampling, the degree of clonotype sharing among donors was expected to be affected by sequencing depth. Across a handful of donors, approximately 4.9% of naive CD4, around 3.3% of naive CD8, 2.3% of memory CD4, and 0.4% of memory CD8 clonotypes were shared. Sampling was restricted to blood, and TCR repertoires in tissue are likely to differ from TCR repertoires in blood. Compared with non-shared clonotypes, the clonotypes found in all four sorted-subset donors had higher generation probabilities. Naive subsets generally had larger estimated clonotype richness than memory subsets. Incomplete sequencing was indicated by rarefaction of sorted-subset datasets, despite the large sequencing depth.

TCR CDR3 regions were amplified from genomic DNA by multiplex PCR using the deep immunoSEQ assay. Genomic DNA extracted from each cell subset was distributed evenly over all wells of several immunoSEQ 96-well plates, and each plate served as one replicate. Each replicate PCR for sorted subsets received around 0.2 ug genomic DNA, equal to roughly 30,000 T cell genomes. Purified libraries were measured with a Qubit 3.0 fluorometer, size-checked on a Bioanalyzer 2100, and measured again with the KAPA Library Quantification kit. Each immunoSEQ 96-well plate was sequenced on its own single-read 150-cycle Illumina NextSeq 550 flow cell. Concerning the study's data processing: Because the immunoSEQ output held only junctional sequences and lacked quality scores, the filtering could not match the filtering applied to full-length reads. To assign V/J genes and CDR3, sequences were annotated using PyIR, a Python wrapper for IgBLAST v1.9, with IMGT germline references. Reads were filtered out if the reads had weak V/J assignments (E-value above 1e-6), no CDR3, stop codons, out-of-frame junctions, or ambiguous translated residues. V3J clonotypes were defined as sequences sharing an identical inferred V gene, J gene, and CDR3 amino acid sequence. Percentage overlap between repertoires was computed as shared unique clonotypes divided by the size of the smaller repertoire. Repertoire richness was assessed with RTK rarefaction, the Chao1 estimator, and Recon v2.1 estimates of unobserved clonotypes. Generation probabilities were computed with OLGA for all TCRbeta clonotypes obtained by the gDNA method from several donors. Entries here come from immuneACCESS through TCRdb and include only in-frame sequences with V and J called. Some clones fail to appear in such tables; in the studies checked, an unresolved V gene covers under half of the shortfall, and the cause of the remainder is unknown. That table is the source of V, J and clone size, and D and trimming were worked out from the DNA. The sample records roughly 2.5 million clones, more than 80% of which are singletons. Together, the top ten hold over 0.12% of the sample.

On this clone: Its antigen remains undetermined. The sample holds no much larger clone one base away, and base qualities are not on file.

Healthy HIV-negative adults with no recently reported acute infections or vaccinations were included as donors. All donors were Caucasian adults living in Nashville, Tennessee, USA. Magnetic negative selection was used to enrich CD4+ T cells, after which naive cells were positively selected on CD45RA and the negative fraction became the memory subset. Blood was collected by leukapheresis, and PBMCs were isolated by Ficoll-Histopaque density gradient centrifugation and then cryopreserved in liquid nitrogen vapor phase. Purity and quantity of every magnetically sorted T cell population were checked by analytical flow cytometry. Genomic DNA was isolated from each sorted fraction and quantified by UV absorbance on a Nanodrop 2000c. The germline V gene (reference sequence) gives CDR1 as MNHEY and CDR2 as SMNVEV. V is cut by 8 bases and J by 8 bases, and the space between the germline ends is 24 bases. Counted from cysteine to phenylalanine, this CDR3 has 16 amino acids. Just the 48-base CDR3 DNA is kept, in frame starting at base 1.

This receptor was identified in a man aged 18-30 years in good health. The sample was naive CD4+ T cells sorted from blood. Per the publication, the cell subset or site label means: CD45RA+ positively selected. The chain is encoded by TRBV27 joined to TRBJ2-2, with the D segment possibly TRBD1 or TRBD2, each aligning over 5 bases. In nucleotides, the sequence is TGTGCCAGCGGAGGTCTAGGGGCCCCTAAAACTGGGGAGCTGTTTTTT. The resulting protein is CASGGLGAPKTGELFF.